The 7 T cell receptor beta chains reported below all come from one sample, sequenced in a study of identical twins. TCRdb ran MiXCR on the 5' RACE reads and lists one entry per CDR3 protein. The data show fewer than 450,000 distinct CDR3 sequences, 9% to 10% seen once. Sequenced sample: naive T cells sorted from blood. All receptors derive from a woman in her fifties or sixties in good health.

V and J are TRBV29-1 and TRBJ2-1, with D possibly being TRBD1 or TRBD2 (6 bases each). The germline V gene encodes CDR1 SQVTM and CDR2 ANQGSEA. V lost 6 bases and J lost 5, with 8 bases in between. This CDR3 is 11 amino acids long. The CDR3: CSVRGDNEQFF. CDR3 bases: TGCAGCGTGAGGGGGGACAATGAGCAGTTCTTC.

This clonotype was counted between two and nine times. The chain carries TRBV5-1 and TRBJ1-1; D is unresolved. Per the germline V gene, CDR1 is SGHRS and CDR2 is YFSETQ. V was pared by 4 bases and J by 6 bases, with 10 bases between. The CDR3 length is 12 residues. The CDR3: CASSLPGAEAFF. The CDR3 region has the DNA TGCGCCAGCAGCCTTCCAGGTGCTGAAGCTTTCTTT.

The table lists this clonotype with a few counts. The chain's CDR3 is CSASKNEQFF. The CDR3 DNA sequence: TGCAGTGCTAGTAAGAATGAGCAGTTCTTC. The chain links TRBV20-1 to TRBJ2-1; D gene uncertain. Germline V gene sequence: CDR1 DFQATT, CDR2 SNEGSKA (reference sequence). V lost 3 bases to trimming and J lost 7 bases, with 4 bases between them. This CDR3 has 10 residues.

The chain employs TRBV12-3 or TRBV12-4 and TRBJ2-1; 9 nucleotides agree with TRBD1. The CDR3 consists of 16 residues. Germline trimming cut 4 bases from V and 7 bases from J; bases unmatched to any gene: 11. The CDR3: CASSSVGTGLGNEQFF. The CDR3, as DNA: TGTGCCAGCAGTTCCGTAGGGACAGGGCTAGGGAATGAGCAGTTCTTC.

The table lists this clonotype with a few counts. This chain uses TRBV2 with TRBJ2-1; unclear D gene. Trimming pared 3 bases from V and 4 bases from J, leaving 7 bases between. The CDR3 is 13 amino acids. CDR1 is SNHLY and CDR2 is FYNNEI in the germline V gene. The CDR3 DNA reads TGTGCCAGCAGTGATTCTTTTTACAATGAGCAGTTCTTC. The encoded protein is CASSDSFYNEQFF.

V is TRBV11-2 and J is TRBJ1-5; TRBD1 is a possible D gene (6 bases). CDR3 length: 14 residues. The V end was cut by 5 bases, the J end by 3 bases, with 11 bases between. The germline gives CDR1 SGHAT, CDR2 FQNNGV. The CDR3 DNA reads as TGTGCCAGCAGCATGGACAGAAACAATCAGCCCCAGCATTTT. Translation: CASSMDRNNQPQHF.

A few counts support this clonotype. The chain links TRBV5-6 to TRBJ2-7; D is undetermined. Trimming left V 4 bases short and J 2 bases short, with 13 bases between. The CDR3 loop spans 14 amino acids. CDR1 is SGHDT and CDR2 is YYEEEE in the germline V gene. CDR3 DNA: TGTGCCAGCAGCCCACGAGTAGATACCTACGAGCAGTACTTC. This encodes CASSPRVDTYEQYF.